This T cell receptor (beta chain) comes out of a study of T-cell reconstitution after alpha-beta-depleted transplantation in children. The CDR3 runs to 13 residues. Trimming shortened V by 3 bases and J by 5 bases, and 10 bases separated the two germline ends. This clonotype was found a few times. The library targeted TCRbeta and was prepared with unique molecular identifiers. TCRdb ran MiXCR on the PCR reads and lists one entry per CDR3 protein. The sample shows around 680,000 distinct CDR3 sequences, approximately 16% of them seen only once. The TCR sequence derives from a human donor who donated a stem cell graft to a child with acute myeloid leukemia. This specimen consisted of PBMCs from the stem cell graft donor, obtained from the stem cell graft. The chain recombines TRBV12-3 or TRBV12-4 with TRBJ2-5, with D unresolved. CDR3 protein: CASSFEGPETQYF. CDR3 nucleotide sequence: TGTGCCAGCAGTTTCGAAGGGCCCGAGACCCAGTACTTC.